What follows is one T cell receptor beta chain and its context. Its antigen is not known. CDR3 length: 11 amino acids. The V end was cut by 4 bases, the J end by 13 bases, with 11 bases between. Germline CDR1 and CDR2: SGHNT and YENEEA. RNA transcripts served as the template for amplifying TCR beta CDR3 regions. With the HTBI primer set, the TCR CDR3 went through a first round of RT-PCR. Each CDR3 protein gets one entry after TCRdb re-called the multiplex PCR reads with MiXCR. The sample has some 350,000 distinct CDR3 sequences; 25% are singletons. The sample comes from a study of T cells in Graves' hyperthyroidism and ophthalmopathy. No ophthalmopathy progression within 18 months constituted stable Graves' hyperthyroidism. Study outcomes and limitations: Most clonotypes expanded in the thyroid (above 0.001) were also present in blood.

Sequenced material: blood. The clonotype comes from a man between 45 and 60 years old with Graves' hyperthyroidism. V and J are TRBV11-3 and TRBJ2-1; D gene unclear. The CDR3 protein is CASSSRGPQFF. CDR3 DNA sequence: TGTGCCAGCAGCTCCAGAGGACCACAGTTCTTC.